This T cell receptor beta chain was captured by sequencing in a study of T cell responses to AZD1222 COVID-19 vaccine. Study observations and caveats: Donors were chiefly white British, with a greater number of females, and clonal diversity was perhaps underestimated. Unmutated variant regions are reportedly targeted by nearly half of spike-specific TCRs.

On this clone: What it binds is unknown.

There are 17 residues in the CDR3. Germline-derived CDR1 and CDR2 are SGHDT and YYEEEE. Trimming pared 0 bases from V and 0 bases from J, leaving 10 bases between. The assay was immunoSEQ multiplex PCR, and TCRdb's table has in-frame clones only and misses some. The profile shows over 100,000 clones, around 90% of them singletons. The receptor was isolated from an adult who received the AZD1222 COVID-19 vaccine. The sample here was peripheral blood, taken 28 days after the second AZD1222 dose. The chain carries TRBV5-6 and TRBJ2-6, with TRBD2 as a possible D gene (6 bases). The CDR3 coding sequence is TGTGCCAGCAGCTTGGCAGGGACTCTCTCTGGGGCCAACGTCCTGACTTTC. It codes for CASSLAGTLSGANVLTF.